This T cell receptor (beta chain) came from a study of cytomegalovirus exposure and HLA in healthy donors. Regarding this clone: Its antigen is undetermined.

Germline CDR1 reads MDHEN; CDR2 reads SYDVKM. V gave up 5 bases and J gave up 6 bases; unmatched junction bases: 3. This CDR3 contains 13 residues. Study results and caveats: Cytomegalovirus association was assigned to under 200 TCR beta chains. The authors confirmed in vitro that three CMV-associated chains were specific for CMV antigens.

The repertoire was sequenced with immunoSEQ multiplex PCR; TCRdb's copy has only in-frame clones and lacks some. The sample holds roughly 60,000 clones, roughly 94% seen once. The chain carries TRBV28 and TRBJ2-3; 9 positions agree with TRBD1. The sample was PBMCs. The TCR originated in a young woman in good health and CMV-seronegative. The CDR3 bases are TGTGCCAGCAGTCGGACAGGGGCCGATACGCAGTATTTT. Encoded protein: CASSRTGADTQYF.